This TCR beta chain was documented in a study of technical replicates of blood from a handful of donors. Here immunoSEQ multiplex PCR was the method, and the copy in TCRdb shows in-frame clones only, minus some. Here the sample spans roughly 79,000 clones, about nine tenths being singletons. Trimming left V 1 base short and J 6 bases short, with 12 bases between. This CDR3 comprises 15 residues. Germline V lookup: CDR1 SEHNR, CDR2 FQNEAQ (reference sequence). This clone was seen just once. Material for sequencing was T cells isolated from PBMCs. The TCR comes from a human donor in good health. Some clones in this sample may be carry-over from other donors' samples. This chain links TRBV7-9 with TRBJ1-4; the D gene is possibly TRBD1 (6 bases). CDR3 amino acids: CASSLGTAPDEKLFF. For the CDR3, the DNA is TGTGCCAGCAGCTTAGGGACAGCACCAGATGAAAAACTGTTTTTT.